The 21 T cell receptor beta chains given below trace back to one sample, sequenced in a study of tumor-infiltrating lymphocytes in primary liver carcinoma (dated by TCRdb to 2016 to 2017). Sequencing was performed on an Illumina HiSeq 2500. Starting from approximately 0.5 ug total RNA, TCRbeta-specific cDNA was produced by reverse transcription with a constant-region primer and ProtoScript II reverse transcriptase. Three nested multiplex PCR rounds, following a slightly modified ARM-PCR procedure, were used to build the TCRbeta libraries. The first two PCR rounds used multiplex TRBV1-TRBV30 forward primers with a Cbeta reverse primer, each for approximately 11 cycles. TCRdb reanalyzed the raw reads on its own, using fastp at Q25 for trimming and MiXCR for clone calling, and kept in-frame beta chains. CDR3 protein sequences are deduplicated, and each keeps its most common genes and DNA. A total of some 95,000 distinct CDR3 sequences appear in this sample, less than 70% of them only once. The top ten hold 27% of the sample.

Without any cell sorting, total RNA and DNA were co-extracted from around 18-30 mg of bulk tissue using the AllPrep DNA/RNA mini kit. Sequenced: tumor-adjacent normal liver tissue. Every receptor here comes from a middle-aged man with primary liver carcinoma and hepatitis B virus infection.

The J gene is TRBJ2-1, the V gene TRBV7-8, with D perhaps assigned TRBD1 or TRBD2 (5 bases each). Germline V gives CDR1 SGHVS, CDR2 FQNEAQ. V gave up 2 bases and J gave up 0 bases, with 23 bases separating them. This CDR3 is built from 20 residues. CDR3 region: CASSLRGVGWSVLSYNEQFF. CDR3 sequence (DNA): TGTGCCAGCAGCTTAAGAGGGGTTGGTTGGAGCGTACTCTCCTACAATGAGCAGTTCTTC.

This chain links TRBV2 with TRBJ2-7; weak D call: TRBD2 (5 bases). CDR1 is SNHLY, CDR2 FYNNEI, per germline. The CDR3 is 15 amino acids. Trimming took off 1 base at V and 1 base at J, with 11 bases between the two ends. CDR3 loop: CASSEGEGRSYEQYF. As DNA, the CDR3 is TGTGCCAGCAGTGAAGGGGAAGGGAGATCCTACGAGCAGTACTTC. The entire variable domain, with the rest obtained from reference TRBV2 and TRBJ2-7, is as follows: EPEVTQTPSHQVTQMGQEVILRCVPISNHLYFYWYRQILGQKVEFLVSFYNNEISEKSEIFDDQFSVERPDGSNFTLKIRSTKLEDSAMYFCASSEGEGRSYEQYFGPGTRLTVT.

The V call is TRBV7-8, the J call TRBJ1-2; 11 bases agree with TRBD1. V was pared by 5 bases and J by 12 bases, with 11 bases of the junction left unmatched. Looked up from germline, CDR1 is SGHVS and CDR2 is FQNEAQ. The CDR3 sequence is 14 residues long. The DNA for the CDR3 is TGTGCCAGCAGCCCCCGGACAGGGGGCGGTGGTCACACCTTC. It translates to CASSPRTGGGGHTF.

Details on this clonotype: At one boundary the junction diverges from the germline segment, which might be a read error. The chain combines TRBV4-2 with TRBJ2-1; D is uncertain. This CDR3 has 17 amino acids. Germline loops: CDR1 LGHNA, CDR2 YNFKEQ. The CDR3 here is CASSQDIVPSLNIEHLF. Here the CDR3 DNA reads TGTGCCAGCAGCCAAGATATTGTCCCCTCCCTAAACATTGAGCATCTCTTC.

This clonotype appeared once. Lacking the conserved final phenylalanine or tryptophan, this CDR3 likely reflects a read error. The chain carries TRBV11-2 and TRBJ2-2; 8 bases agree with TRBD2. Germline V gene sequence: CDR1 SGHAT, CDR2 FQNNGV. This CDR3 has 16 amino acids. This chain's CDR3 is CASSFTGGVGTGELFL. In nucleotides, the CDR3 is TGTGCCAGCAGCTTCACGGGGGGGGTAGGAACCGGAGAGCTGTTTCTT.

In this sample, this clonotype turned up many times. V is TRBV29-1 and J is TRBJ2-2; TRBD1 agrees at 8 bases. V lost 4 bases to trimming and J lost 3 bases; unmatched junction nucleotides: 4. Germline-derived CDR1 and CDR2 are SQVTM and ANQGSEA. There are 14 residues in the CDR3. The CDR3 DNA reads TGCAGCGTTGCGGGACAGGCGGACACCGGGGAGCTGTTTTTT. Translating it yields CSVAGQADTGELFF.

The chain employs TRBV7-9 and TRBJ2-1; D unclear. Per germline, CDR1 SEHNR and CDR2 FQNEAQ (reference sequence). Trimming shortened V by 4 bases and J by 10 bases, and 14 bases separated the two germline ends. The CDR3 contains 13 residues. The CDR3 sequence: CASSYPGSLEQFF. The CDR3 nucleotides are TGTGCCAGCAGCTATCCTGGCTCCTTAGAGCAGTTCTTC.

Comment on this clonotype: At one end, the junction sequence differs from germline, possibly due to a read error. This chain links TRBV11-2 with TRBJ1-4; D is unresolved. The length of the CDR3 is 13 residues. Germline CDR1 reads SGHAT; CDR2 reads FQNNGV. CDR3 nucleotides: TGTGCCAGTAGACGTGACCAGATCGAAAAACTGTCTTTT. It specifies CASRRDQIEKLSF.

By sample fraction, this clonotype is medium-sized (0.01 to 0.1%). The CDR3 loop is CASSEEAGGSYEQYF. CDR3 nucleotides: TGTGCCAGCAGTGAAGAGGCGGGGGGTAGCTACGAGCAGTACTTC. V and J are TRBV6-1 and TRBJ2-7; 8 bases match TRBD2. V lost 1 base, J lost 3 bases, and 5 bases stayed unmatched. The CDR3 totals 15 residues. Germline V gives CDR1 MNHNS, CDR2 SASEGT.

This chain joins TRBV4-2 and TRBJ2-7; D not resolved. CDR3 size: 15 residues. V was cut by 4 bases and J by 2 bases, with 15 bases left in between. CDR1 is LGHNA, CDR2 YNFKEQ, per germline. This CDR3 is CASSLDMARTYEQYF. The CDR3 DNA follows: TGTGCCAGCAGCCTCGACATGGCCCGGACCTACGAGCAGTACTTC.

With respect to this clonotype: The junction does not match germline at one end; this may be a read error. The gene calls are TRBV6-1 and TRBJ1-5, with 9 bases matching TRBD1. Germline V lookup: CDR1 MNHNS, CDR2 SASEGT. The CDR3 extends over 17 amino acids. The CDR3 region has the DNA TGTGCCAGCAGGAGGGGGAGGACAGGGGCTATGAATCAGCCCCGGTATTTT. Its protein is CASRRGRTGAMNQPRYF.

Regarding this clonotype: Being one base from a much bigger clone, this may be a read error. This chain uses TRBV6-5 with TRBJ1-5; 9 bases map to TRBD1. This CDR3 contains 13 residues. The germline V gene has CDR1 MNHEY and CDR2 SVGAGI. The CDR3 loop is CVSRTGAGQPQHF. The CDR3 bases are TGTGTCAGCAGGACAGGGGCCGGACAGCCCCAGCATTTT.

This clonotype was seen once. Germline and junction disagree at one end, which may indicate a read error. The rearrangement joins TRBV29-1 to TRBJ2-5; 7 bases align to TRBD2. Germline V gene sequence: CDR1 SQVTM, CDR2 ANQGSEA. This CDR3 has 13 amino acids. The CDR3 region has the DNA TGCAGCATTGACAAACCGGGAGGCGAGACCCAGTACTTC. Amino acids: CSIDKPGGETQYF.

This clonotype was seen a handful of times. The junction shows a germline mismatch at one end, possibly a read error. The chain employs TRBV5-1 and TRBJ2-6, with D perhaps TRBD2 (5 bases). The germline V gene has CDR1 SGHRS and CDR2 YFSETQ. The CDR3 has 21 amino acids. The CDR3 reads CASSSLRPGTAITSGANVLTF. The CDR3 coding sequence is TGCGCCAGCAGCTCCCTTCGACCGGGAACTGCAATTACCTCTGGTGCCAACGTCCTGACTTTC.

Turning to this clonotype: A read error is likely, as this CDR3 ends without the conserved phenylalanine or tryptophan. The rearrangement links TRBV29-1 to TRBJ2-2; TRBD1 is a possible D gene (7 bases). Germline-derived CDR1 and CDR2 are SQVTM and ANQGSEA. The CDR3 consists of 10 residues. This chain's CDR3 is CSVVQGGLFS. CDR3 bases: TGCAGCGTGGTGCAGGGGGGGCTGTTTTCT.

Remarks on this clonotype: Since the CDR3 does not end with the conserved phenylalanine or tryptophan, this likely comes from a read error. The CDR3 sequence: CASSYGGGRGYNEQFS. Written as DNA, the CDR3 is TGTGCCAGCAGCTACGGGGGGGGACGGGGCTACAATGAGCAGTTCTCC. The chain employs TRBV11-2 and TRBJ2-1; 8 bases are a match to TRBD2. Germline V gene data show CDR1 as SGHAT and CDR2 as FQNNGV. V was pared by 4 bases and J by 3 bases, with 8 bases of the junction left unmatched. The CDR3 runs to 16 residues.

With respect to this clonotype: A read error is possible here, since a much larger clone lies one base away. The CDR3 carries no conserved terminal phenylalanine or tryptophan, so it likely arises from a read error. The CDR3 coding sequence is TGTGCCAGCAGCTTAGTGGCTAGCGGGAGCCCGAACTCCTACAATGAGCAGTTCTTA. This codes for CASSLVASGSPNSYNEQFL. The chain carries TRBV7-8 and TRBJ2-1, with 10 bases lining up with TRBD2. The CDR3 runs 19 residues. The germline V gene has CDR1 SGHVS and CDR2 FQNEAQ. Germline trimming cut 1 base from V and 0 bases from J; bases unmatched to any gene: 9.

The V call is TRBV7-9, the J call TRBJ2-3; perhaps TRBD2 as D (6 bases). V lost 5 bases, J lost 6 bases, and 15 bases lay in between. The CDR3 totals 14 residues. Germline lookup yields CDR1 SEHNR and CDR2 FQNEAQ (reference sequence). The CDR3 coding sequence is TGTGCCAGCAGCGTTAGTAGGGAGGAGGATACGCAGTATTTT. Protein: CASSVSREEDTQYF.

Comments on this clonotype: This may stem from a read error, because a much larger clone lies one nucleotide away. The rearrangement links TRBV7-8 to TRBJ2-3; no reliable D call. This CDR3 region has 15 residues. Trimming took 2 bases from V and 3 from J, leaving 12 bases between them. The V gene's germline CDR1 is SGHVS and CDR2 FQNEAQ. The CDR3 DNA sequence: TGTGCCAGCAGCTTAATAAGGATGAGGACAGATACGCAGTATTTT. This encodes CASSLIRMRTDTQYF.

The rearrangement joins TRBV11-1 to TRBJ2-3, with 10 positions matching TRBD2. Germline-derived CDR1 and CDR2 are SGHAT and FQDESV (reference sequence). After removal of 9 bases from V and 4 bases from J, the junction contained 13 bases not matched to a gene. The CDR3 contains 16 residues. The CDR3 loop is CASSKGLALSSDTQYF. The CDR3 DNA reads TGTGCCAGTAGCAAGGGACTAGCGCTTAGTTCAGATACGCAGTATTTT.

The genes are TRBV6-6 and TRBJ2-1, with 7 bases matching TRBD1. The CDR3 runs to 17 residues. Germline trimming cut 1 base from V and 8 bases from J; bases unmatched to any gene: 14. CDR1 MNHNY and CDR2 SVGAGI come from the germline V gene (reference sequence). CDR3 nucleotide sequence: TGTGCCAGCAGTTACTATAGGGACAGCCCTTTTAAATATGAGCAGTTCTTC. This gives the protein CASSYYRDSPFKYEQFF.